This section outlines one T cell receptor beta chain sequence together with its context. As yet, its antigen is unknown. CDR1 and CDR2 from the germline V gene are MNHNS and SASEGT. The J segment lost 7 bases and the V segment lost 5 bases, leaving 3 bases of the junction unmatched. The CDR3 length is 13 residues. Exclusion applied to patients with autoimmune disease history or systemic immunosuppression. Sequencing was performed with immunoSEQ multiplex PCR; in TCRdb, only in-frame clones are kept and a portion is missing. Of about 74,000 clones listed, over 75% are singletons. The sample originates from a study of OX40 agonist ivuxolimab in advanced cancers. Study conclusions and caveats: At doses 0.1 to 3.0 mg/kg, CD4+ and CD8+ clones expanded. The antigen specificity of the peripheral T cells (those that were expanded) was not determined. Researchers report that CD8+ T cells had, on average, more expanded clones than CD4+.

Sequencing was performed on CD4+ or CD8+ T cells sorted from blood, taken in a trial of the OX40 agonist ivuxolimab. The genes are TRBV6-1 and TRBJ1-4, with 8 bases identical to TRBD1. This TCR was sampled from an adult with an advanced solid tumor such as melanoma, head and neck, liver or kidney cancer. The CDR3 region is CASSTGTGEKLFF. CDR3 DNA sequence: TGTGCCAGCAGTACCGGGACAGGTGAAAAACTGTTTTTT.